The subject of this entry is one T cell receptor (beta chain). What it recognizes is unknown. Individuals with ophthalmopathy presented a Clinical Activity Score of at least 3, a NOSPECS grade of at least 4 and a duration under 3 months. Exclusion of patients followed from uncontrolled infection, other autoimmune disease, pregnancy or lactation. V lost 4 bases and J lost 5; bases outside the gene matches: 8. The CDR3 length is 14 residues. The germline CDR1 and CDR2 sequences are SGDLS and YYNGEE. The source material, RNA transcripts, was used to amplify TCR beta CDR3 regions. HTBI primers were the set used in a first-round RT-PCR of the TCR CDR3. One entry per CDR3 protein, called by TCRdb with MiXCR from the multiplex PCR reads. The sample carries roughly 500,000 distinct CDR3 sequences, roughly 16% recorded once. This sample stems from a study of T cells in Graves' hyperthyroidism and ophthalmopathy. General study findings and limits: From stable hyperthyroidism, ophthalmopathy was set apart by a 13 V-J model. Ophthalmopathy was predicted by the model a median of about six months ahead of onset.

This chain links TRBV9 with TRBJ1-1; 7 bases align to TRBD1. The sequence was collected from a young woman with Graves' ophthalmopathy. Sequences were obtained from blood. The DNA for the CDR3 is TGTGCCAGCAGCATAAGGGGGCAGGGAACTGAAGCTTTCTTT. As protein: CASSIRGQGTEAFF.